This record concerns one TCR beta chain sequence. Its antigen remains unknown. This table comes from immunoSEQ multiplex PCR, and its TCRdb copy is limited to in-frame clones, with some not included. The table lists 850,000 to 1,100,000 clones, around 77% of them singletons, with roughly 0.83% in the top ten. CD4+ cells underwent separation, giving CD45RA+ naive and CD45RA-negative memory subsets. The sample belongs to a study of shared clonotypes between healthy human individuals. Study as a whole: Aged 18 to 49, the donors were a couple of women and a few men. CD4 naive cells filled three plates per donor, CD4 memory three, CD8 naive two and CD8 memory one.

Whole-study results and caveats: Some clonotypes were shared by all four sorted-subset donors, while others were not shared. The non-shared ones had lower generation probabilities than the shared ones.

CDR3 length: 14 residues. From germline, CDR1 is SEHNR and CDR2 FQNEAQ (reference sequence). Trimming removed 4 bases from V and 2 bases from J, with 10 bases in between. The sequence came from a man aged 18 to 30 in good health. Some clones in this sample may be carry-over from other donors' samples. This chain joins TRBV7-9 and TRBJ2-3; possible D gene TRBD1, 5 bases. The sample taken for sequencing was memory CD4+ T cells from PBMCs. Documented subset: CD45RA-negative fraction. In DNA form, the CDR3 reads TGTGCCAGCAGCTCCGACAGATTCACAGATACGCAGTATTTT. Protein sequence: CASSSDRFTDTQYF.